Reported below is one T cell receptor beta chain. Clones were sequenced by immunoSEQ multiplex PCR, and TCRdb holds only the in-frame ones, with some missing. The sample carries roughly 39,000 clones, 75% to 85% recorded once. The data originate from a study of blood T cell repertoires in COVID-19. The wider study: Researchers got acute and convalescent COVID-19 samples from the United States, Italy and Spain.

The source material was peripheral blood. The TCR comes from a human donor in a cohort sampled during active COVID-19.

CDR3 in amino acids: CAWSVLAGRNEQFF. CDR3 nucleotides: TGTGCCTGGAGTGTACTAGCGGGGCGGAATGAGCAGTTCTTC. The chain is built from TRBV30 and TRBJ2-1; the match to TRBD2 covers 10 bases. The CDR3 spans 14 residues. From germline, CDR1 is GTSNPN and CDR2 SVGIG (reference sequence). V dropped 0 bases and J dropped 7; count of bases not matched to a gene: 3.